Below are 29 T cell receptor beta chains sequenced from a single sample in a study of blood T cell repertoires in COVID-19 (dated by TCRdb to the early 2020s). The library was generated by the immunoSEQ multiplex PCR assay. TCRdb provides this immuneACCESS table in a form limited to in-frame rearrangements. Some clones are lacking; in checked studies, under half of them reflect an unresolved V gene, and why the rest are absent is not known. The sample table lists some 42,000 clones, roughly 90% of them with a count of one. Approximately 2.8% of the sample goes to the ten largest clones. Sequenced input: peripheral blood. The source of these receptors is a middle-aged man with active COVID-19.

This chain's CDR3 is CASTLGLGGTQYF. CDR3 sequence (DNA): TGTGCCAGCACCCTAGGACTGGGAGGGACCCAGTACTTC. V usage is TRBV9 and J usage is TRBJ2-5; D perhaps matches TRBD2 (6 bases). Trimming pared 6 bases from V and 7 bases from J, leaving 16 bases between. The CDR3 is made up of 13 amino acids. The V gene's germline CDR1 is SGDLS and CDR2 YYNGEE.

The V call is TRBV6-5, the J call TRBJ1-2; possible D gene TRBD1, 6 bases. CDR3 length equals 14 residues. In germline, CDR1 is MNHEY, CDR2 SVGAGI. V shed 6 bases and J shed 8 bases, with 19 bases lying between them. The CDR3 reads CASREVDRFRGYTF. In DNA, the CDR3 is TGTGCCAGCAGAGAGGTAGACAGGTTCCGGGGCTACACCTTC.

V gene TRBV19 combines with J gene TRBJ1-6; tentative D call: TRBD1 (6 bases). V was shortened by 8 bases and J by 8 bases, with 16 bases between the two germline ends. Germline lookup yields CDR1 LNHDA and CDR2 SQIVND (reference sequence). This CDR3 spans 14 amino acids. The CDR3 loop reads CASEKQGLHSPLHF. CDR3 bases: TGTGCCAGTGAAAAACAGGGCCTACATTCACCCCTCCACTTT.

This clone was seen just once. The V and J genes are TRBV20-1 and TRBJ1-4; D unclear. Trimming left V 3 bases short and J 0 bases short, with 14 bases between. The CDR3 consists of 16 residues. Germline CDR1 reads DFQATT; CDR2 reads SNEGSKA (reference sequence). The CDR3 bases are TGCAGTGCTAGTATACTGAGACAAGCAACTAATGAAAAACTGTTTTTT. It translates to CSASILRQATNEKLFF.

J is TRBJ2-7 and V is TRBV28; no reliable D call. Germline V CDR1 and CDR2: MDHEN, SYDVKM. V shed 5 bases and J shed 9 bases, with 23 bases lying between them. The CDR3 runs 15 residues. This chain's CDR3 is CASSVYSADFTGQYF. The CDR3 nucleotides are TGTGCCAGCAGTGTTTACTCCGCAGACTTTACGGGGCAGTACTTC.

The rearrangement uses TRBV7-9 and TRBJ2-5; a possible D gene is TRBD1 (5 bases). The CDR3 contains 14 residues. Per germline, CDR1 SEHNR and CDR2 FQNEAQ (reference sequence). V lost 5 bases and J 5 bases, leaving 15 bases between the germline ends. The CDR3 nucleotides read TGTGCCAGCAGCCAGGGTTCTCTTGGGGAGACCCAGTACTTC. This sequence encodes CASSQGSLGETQYF.

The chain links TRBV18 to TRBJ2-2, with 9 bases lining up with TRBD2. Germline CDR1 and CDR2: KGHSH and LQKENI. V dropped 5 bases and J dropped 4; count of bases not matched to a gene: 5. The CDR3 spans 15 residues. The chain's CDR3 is CASSISGGFTGELFF. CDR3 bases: TGTGCCAGCTCAATCAGCGGGGGGTTCACCGGGGAGCTGTTTTTT.

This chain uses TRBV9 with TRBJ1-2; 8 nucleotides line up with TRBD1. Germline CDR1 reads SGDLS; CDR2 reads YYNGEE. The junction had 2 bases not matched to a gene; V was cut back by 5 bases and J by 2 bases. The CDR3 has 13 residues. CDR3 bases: TGTGCCAGCAGGGACAGGGAGAACTATGGCTACACCTTC. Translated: CASRDRENYGYTF.

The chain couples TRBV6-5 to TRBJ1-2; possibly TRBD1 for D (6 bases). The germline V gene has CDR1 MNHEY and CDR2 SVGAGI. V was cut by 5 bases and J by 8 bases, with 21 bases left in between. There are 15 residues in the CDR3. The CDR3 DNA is TGTGCCAGCAGTAACCCGGACAGCCTGGGGGGGGGCTACACCTTC. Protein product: CASSNPDSLGGGYTF.

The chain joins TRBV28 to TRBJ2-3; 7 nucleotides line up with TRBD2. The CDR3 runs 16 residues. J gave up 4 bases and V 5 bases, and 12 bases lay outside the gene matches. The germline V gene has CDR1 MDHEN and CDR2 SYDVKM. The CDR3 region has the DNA TGTGCCAGCAGTGGGGACGGACGGGGGAGGGCAGATACGCAGTATTTT. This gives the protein CASSGDGRGRADTQYF.

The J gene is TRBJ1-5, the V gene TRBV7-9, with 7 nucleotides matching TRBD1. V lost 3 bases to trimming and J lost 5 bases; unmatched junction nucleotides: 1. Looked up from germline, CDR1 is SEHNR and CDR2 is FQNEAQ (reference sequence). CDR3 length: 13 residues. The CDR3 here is CASSFDRDQPQHF. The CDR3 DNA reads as TGTGCCAGCAGCTTCGACAGGGATCAGCCCCAGCATTTT. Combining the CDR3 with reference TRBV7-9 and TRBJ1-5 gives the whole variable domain DTGVSQNPRHKITKRGQNVTFRCDPISEHNRLYWYRQTLGQGPEFLTYFQNEAQLEKSRLLSDRFSAERPKGSFSTLEIQRTEQGDSAMYLCASSFDRDQPQHFGDGTRLSIL.

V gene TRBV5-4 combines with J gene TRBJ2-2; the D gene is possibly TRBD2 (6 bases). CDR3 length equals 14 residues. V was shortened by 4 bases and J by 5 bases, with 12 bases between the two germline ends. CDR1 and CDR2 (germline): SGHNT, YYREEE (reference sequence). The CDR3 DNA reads TGTGCCAGCAGCGCTAGTAGCGGTACCGGGGAGCTGTTTTTT. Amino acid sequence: CASSASSGTGELFF. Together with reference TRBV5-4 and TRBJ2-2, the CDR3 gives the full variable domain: ETGVTQSPTHLIKTRGQQVTLRCSSQSGHNTVSWYQQALGQGPQFIFQYYREEENGRGNFPPRFSGLQFPNYSSELNVNALELDDSALYLCASSASSGTGELFFGEGSRLTVL.

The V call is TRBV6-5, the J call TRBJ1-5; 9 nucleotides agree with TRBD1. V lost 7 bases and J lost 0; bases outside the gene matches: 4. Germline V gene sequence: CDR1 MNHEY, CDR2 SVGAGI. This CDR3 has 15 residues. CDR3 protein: CASTRTGDSNQPQHF. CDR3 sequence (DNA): TGTGCCAGCACCAGGACAGGGGATAGCAATCAGCCCCAGCATTTT.

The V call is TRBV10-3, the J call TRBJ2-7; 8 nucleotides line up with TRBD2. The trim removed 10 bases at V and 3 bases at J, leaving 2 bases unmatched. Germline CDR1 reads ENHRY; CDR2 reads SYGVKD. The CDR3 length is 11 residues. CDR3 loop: CATRGGYEQYF. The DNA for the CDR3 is TGTGCCACCCGGGGGGGCTACGAGCAGTACTTC.

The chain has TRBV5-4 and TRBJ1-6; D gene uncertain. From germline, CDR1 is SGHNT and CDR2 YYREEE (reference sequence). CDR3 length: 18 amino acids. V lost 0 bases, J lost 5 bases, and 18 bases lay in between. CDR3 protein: CASSLVPLPGRNNSPLHF. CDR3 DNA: TGTGCCAGCAGCTTGGTACCGCTCCCGGGGAGGAATAATTCACCCCTCCACTTT.

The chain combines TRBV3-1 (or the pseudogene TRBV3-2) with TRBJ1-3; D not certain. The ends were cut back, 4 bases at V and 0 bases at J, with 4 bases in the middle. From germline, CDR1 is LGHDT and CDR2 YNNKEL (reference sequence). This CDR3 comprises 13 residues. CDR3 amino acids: CASSPSSGNTIYF. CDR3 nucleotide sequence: TGTGCCAGCAGCCCTAGCTCTGGAAACACCATATATTTT.

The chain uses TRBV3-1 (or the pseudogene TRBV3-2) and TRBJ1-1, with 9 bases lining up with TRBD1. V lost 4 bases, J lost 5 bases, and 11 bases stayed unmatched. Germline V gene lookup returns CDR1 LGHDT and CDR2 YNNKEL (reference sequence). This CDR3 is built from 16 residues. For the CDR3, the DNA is TGTGCCAGCAGCCTGTCCCGGGACAGGGTGAGGACTGAAGCTTTCTTT. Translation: CASSLSRDRVRTEAFF.

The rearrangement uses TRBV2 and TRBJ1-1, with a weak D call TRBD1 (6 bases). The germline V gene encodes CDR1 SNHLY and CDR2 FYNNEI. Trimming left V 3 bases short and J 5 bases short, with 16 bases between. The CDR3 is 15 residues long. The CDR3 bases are TGTGCCAGCAGTGAGCGGGGGGCCGGAGGAACTGAAGCTTTCTTT. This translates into CASSERGAGGTEAFF.

This chain's CDR3 is CASSASLREGDTIYF. The CDR3 DNA is TGTGCCAGCAGTGCCTCCTTACGGGAGGGGGACACCATATATTTT. V gene TRBV2 combines with J gene TRBJ1-3; D possibly corresponds to TRBD1 (6 bases). Trimming shortened V by 4 bases and J by 8 bases, and 18 bases separated the two germline ends. Germline-derived CDR1 and CDR2 are SNHLY and FYNNEI. CDR3 length: 15 amino acids.

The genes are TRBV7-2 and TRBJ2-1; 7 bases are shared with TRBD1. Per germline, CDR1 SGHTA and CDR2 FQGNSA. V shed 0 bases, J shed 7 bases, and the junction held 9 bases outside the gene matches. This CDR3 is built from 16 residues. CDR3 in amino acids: CASSLAIYARGNEQFF. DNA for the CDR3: TGTGCCAGCAGCTTAGCGATCTACGCCAGGGGGAATGAGCAGTTCTTC.

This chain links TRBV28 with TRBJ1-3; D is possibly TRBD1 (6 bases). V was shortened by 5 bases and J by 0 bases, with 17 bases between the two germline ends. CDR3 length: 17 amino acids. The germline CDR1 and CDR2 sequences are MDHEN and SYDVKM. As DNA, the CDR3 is TGTGCCAGCAGTCCGACTCGGACAGCCCTCTCTGGAAACACCATATATTTT. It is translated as CASSPTRTALSGNTIYF.

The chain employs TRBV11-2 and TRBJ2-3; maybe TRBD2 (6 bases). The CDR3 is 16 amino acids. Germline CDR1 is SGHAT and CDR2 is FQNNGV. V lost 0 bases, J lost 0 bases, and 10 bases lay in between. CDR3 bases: TGTGCCAGCAGCTTAGAGGCGGGACCTAGCACAGATACGCAGTATTTT. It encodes CASSLEAGPSTDTQYF. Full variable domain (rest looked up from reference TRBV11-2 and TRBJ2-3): EAGVAQSPRYKIIEKRQSVAFWCNPISGHATLYWYQQILGQGPKLLIQFQNNGVVDDSQLPKDRFSAERLKGVDSTLKIQPAKLEDSAVYLCASSLEAGPSTDTQYFGPGTRLTVL.

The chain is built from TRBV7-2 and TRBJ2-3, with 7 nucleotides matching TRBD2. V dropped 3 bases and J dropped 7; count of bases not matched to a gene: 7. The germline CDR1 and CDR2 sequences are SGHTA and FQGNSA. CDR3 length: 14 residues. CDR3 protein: CASSLGLSLNTQYF. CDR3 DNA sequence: TGTGCCAGCAGCTTGGGACTATCTTTGAATACGCAGTATTTT. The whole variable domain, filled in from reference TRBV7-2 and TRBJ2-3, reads GAGVSQSPSNKVTEKGKDVELRCDPISGHTALYWYRQSLGQGLEFLIYFQGNSAPDKSGLPSDRFSAERTGGSVSTLTIQRTQQEDSAVYLCASSLGLSLNTQYFGPGTRLTVL.

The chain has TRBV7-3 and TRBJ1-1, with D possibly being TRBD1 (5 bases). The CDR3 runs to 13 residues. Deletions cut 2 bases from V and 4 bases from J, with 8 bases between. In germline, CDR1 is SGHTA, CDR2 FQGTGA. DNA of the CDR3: TGTGCCAGCAGCTTAGGGCAGGGCACTGAAGCTTTCTTT. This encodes CASSLGQGTEAFF.

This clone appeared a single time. CDR3: CASSERGAYNQPQHF. The DNA of the CDR3 is TGTGCCAGCAGTGAACGCGGGGCCTACAATCAGCCCCAGCATTTT. The gene calls are TRBV2 and TRBJ1-5, with D possibly matching TRBD1 (5 bases). CDR3 length equals 15 residues. Germline CDR1 is SNHLY and CDR2 is FYNNEI. The V end lost 2 bases, the J end lost 3 bases, and 11 bases lay between the germline ends.

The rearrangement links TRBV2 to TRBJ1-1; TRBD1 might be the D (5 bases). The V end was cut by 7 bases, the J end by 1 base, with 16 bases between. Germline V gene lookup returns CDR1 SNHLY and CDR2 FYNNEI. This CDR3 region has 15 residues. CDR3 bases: TGTGCCAGCATCCCCGGACAAGCTACGAACACTGAAGCTTTCTTT. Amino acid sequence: CASIPGQATNTEAFF.

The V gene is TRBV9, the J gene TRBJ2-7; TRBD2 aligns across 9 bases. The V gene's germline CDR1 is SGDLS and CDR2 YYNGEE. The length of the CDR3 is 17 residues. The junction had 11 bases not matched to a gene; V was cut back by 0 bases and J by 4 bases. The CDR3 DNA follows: TGTGCCAGCAGCGTAGGATATGGCGGGGGGGCCCAATACGAGCAGTACTTC. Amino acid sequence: CASSVGYGGGAQYEQYF.

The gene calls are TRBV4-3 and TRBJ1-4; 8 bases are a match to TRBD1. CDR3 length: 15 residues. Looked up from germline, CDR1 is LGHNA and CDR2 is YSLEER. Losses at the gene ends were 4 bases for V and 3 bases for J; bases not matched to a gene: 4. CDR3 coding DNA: TGCGCCAGCAGCCCCACGACAGGGGCTAATGAAAAACTGTTTTTT. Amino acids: CASSPTTGANEKLFF.

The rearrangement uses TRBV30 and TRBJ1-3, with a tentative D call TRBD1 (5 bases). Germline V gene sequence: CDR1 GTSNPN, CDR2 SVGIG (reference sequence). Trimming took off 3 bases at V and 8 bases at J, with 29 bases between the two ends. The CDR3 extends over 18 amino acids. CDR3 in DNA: TGTGCCTGGAGGATGACAGAGGAATCCCCCATTTTGACTGACACCATATATTTT. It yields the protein CAWRMTEESPILTDTIYF.